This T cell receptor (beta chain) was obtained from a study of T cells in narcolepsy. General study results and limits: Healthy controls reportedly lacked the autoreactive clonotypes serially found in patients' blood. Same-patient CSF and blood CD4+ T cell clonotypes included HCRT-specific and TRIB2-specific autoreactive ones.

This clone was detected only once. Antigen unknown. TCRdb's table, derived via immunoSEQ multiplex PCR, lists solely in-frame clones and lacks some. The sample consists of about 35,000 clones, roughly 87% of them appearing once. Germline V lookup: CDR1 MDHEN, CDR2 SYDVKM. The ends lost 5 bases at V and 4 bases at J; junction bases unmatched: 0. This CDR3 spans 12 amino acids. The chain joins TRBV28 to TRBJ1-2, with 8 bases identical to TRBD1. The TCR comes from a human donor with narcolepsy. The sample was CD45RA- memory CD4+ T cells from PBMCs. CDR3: CASSGQGYGYTF. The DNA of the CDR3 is TGTGCCAGCAGTGGACAGGGCTATGGCTACACCTTC.